This TCR beta chain was identified during a study of T cells in Graves' hyperthyroidism and ophthalmopathy. Hyperthyroidism of Graves' type that showed no ophthalmopathy progression within 18 months was stable. Any patient presenting with uncontrolled infection, other autoimmune disease, pregnancy or lactation was left out. RNA transcripts yielded amplified TCR beta CDR3 regions. The HTBI primer set was used in a first-round RT-PCR of the TCR CDR3. TCRdb re-called the multiplex PCR reads with MiXCR, one entry per CDR3 protein. The top ten hold more than 7.5% of the sample, which has about 580,000 distinct CDR3 sequences, about 45% seen once. CDR3 length equals 13 residues. Germline V gene data show CDR1 as MRHNA and CDR2 as SNTAGT. V dropped 5 bases and J dropped 8; count of bases not matched to a gene: 7. This clonotype occurred many times. The target antigen is unknown. General study findings and limits: Ophthalmopathy could be told apart from stable hyperthyroidism with a 13 V-J model. Clonotypes that were expanded in thyroid above 0.001 mostly appeared in blood too.

The TCR originated in a young woman with Graves' hyperthyroidism. V and J are TRBV6-4 and TRBJ1-1; 8 bases are shared with TRBD1. Input material: peripheral blood or thyroid tissue (not recorded which). The CDR3 nucleotides are TGTGCCAGCAGTTCTACAGGGGGTAGCGAAGCTTTCTTT. Residues: CASSSTGGSEAFF.